These 16 T cell receptor beta chains originate from one sample sequenced in a study of cytomegalovirus exposure and HLA in healthy donors. Both 60 Vbeta primers and 13 Jbeta primers went into the PCR. Profiling relied on immunoSEQ multiplex PCR, and the TCRdb table lists in-frame clones only, not all of them. Among about 110,000 clones, around 80% were seen once, and the ten largest hold about 2.3%. The sample was PBMCs. The receptors were gathered from a man aged 35 to 55 in good health and CMV-seronegative.

This clone was observed a single time. V and J are TRBV11-2 and TRBJ2-5; D gene uncertain. The length of the CDR3 is 14 residues. Trimming stripped 2 bases from V and 0 bases from J, with 7 bases between. Germline V gene sequence: CDR1 SGHAT, CDR2 FQNNGV. The CDR3 DNA is TGTGCCAGCAGCTTACGGGTCAACCAAGAGACCCAGTACTTC. This encodes CASSLRVNQETQYF.

This clone appeared a single time. This chain connects TRBV7-9 to TRBJ1-5, with a tentative D call TRBD1 (6 bases). Germline CDR1 SEHNR, CDR2 FQNEAQ (reference sequence). The V end was cut by 5 bases, the J end by 0 bases, with 8 bases between. This CDR3 region has 14 residues. The CDR3 here is CASSNRDSNQPQHF. The CDR3 DNA reads TGTGCCAGCAGCAACAGGGATAGCAATCAGCCCCAGCATTTT.

This clone was seen only once. The chain couples TRBV7-7 to TRBJ1-1; D unclear. V lost 5 bases, J lost 4 bases, and 11 bases lay in between. Germline CDR1 SSHAT, CDR2 FNYEAQ (reference sequence). The CDR3 has 13 amino acids. In DNA form, the CDR3 reads TGTGCCAGCAGCCCGGGTCCTTTCACTGAAGCTTTCTTT. Translating gives CASSPGPFTEAFF.

A word on this clone: Other nucleotide sequences from this sample produce the same CDR3. This chain connects TRBV21-1 to TRBJ1-5; TRBD1, the table's D call, lacks a check against the DNA. TRBV21-1 is a pseudogene locus. This CDR3 has 14 residues. Here the CDR3 reads CASSLGQGNQPQHF. CDR3 sequence (DNA): TGTGCCAGCAGCTTGGGACAGGGGAATCAGCCCCAGCATTTT.

The rearrangement uses TRBV4-1 and TRBJ2-7, with D maybe TRBD1 (6 bases). V was trimmed by 4 bases and J by 4 bases, leaving 17 bases between them. The CDR3 runs to 15 residues. CDR1 is MGHRA and CDR2 is YSYEKL in the germline V gene. CDR3 sequence (DNA): TGCGCCAGCAGCCCCAGACAGGAGAGCTGGTACGAGCAGTACTTC. It yields the protein CASSPRQESWYEQYF.

This chain links TRBV11-3 with TRBJ2-5; 13 nucleotides match TRBD2. The CDR3 has 17 residues. Germline V gene sequence: CDR1 SGHNT, CDR2 YENEEA. Trimming cost V 5 bases and J 3 bases; bases outside gene matches: 9. The CDR3: CASSRGLAGAGEETQYF. The CDR3 region has the DNA TGTGCCAGCAGCCGCGGACTAGCGGGGGCCGGGGAAGAGACCCAGTACTTC.

Details on this clone: This sample also contains other DNA sequences that code for the same CDR3. The J gene is TRBJ2-5, the V gene TRBV18; weak D call: TRBD1 (6 bases). Germline V CDR1 and CDR2: KGHSH, LQKENI. The length of the CDR3 is 13 residues. V lost 1 base to trimming and J lost 4 bases, with 7 bases between them. In DNA form, the CDR3 reads TGTGCCAGCTCACCACAAGGGGGAGAGACCCAGTACTTC. It codes for CASSPQGGETQYF.

The chain uses TRBV20-1 and TRBJ1-1; no clear D. Per germline, CDR1 DFQATT and CDR2 SNEGSKA (reference sequence). The V end was cut by 5 bases, the J end by 3 bases, with 7 bases between. The CDR3 extends over 11 amino acids. CDR3 loop: CSASGDTEAFF. CDR3 DNA: TGCAGTGCTTCGGGTGACACTGAAGCTTTCTTT.

The rearrangement links TRBV7-7 to TRBJ2-5, with D possibly matching TRBD2 (6 bases). Germline assignment: CDR1 SSHAT and CDR2 FNYEAQ (reference sequence). This CDR3 spans 15 amino acids. V lost 0 bases, J lost 0 bases, and 8 bases lay in between. CDR3 nucleotide sequence: TGTGCCAGCAGCTTAGCAGGAGGGAACCAAGAGACCCAGTACTTC. Translating it yields CASSLAGGNQETQYF. The full variable domain, rest sourced from reference TRBV7-7 and TRBJ2-5, is GAGVSQSPRYKVTKRGQDVTLRCDPISSHATLYWYQQALGQGPEFLTYFNYEAQPDKSGLPSDRFSAERPEGSISTLTIQRTEQRDSAMYRCASSLAGGNQETQYFGPGTRLLVL.

The chain combines TRBV19 with TRBJ1-1; possibly TRBD1 for D (5 bases). CDR3 length: 13 amino acids. Trimming cost V 7 bases and J 6 bases, with 15 bases left between them. CDR1 LNHDA and CDR2 SQIVND come from the germline V gene (reference sequence). For the CDR3, the DNA is TGTGCCAGTAACCCTACAGGAGACCCTGAAGCTTTCTTT. This translates into CASNPTGDPEAFF.

The V and J genes are TRBV6-1 and TRBJ2-5, with TRBD2 identical over 8 bases. Trimming at V came to 6 bases and at J to 5 bases, leaving 5 bases not matched to a gene. The CDR3 is 13 amino acids. Germline V lookup: CDR1 MNHNS, CDR2 SASEGT. In DNA, the CDR3 is TGTGCCAGCAGGGAGCGGGGGTCGGAGACCCAGTACTTC. It translates to CASRERGSETQYF.

This clone was seen once. The rearrangement joins TRBV6-6 to TRBJ2-5; 7 nucleotides agree with TRBD2. Matching the DNA end better, TRBJ2-7 makes the J call doubtful. The germline V gene encodes CDR1 MNHNY and CDR2 SVGAGI (reference sequence). The CDR3 length is 13 residues. CDR3 bases: TGTGCCAGCGGGACTAATCCTACCTACGAGCAGTACTTC. Protein sequence: CASGTNPTYEQYF.

This clone was seen a few times. The chain combines TRBV18 with TRBJ2-5; 7 nucleotides line up with TRBD2. Germline V gene data show CDR1 as KGHSH and CDR2 as LQKENI. The length of the CDR3 is 13 residues. V was clipped by 6 bases and J by 5 bases; unmatched bases: 6. In DNA form, the CDR3 reads TGTGCCAGCTCTCCGGGGAGGGCTGAGACCCAGTACTTC. Translating it yields CASSPGRAETQYF.

The table lists this clone with a few counts. The chain is built from TRBV15 and TRBJ2-6; no clear D. This CDR3 comprises 16 residues. V shed 3 bases and J shed 2 bases, with 11 bases lying between them. Germline V gene lookup returns CDR1 LNHNV and CDR2 YYDKDF (reference sequence). The CDR3 region is CATSSPTYPGANVLTF. Here the CDR3 DNA reads TGTGCCACCAGCAGCCCAACTTACCCTGGGGCCAACGTCCTGACTTTC. Variable domain in full (rest from reference TRBV15 and TRBJ2-6): DAMVIQNPRYQVTQFGKPVTLSCSQTLNHNVMYWYQQKSSQAPKLLFHYYDKDFNNEADTPDNFQSRRPNTSFCFLDIRSPGLGDTAMYLCATSSPTYPGANVLTFGAGSRLTVL.

The CDR3 spells CASSELGLAGDEQFF. The CDR3 DNA reads TGTGCCAGCAGTGAATTGGGACTAGCGGGGGATGAGCAGTTCTTC. The V gene is TRBV2, the J gene TRBJ2-1, with 14 bases aligning to TRBD2. Per germline, CDR1 SNHLY and CDR2 FYNNEI. After removal of 2 bases from V and 8 bases from J, the junction contained 2 bases not matched to a gene. CDR3 length: 15 residues.

The chain has TRBV7-3 and TRBJ2-6; weak D call: TRBD2 (6 bases). Germline V CDR1 and CDR2: SGHTA, FQGTGA. This CDR3 is 15 amino acids long. V lost 5 bases, J lost 1 base, and 9 bases lay in between. The chain's CDR3 is CASSSSGSGANVLTF. For the CDR3, the DNA is TGTGCCAGCAGCAGTAGCGGTTCTGGGGCCAACGTCCTGACTTTC.